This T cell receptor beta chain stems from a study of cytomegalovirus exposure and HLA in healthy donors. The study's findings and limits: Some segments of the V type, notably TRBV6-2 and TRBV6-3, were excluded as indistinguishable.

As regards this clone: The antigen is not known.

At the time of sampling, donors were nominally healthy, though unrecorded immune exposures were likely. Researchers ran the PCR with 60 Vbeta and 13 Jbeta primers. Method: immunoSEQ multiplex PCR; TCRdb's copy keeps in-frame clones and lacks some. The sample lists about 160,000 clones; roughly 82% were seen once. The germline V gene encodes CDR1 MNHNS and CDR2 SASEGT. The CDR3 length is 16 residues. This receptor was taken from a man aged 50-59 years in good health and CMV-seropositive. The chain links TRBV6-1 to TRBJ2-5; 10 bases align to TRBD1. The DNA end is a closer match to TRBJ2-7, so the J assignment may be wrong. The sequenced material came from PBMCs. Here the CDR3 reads CASSEADRDRGSEQYF. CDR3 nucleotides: TGTGCCAGCAGTGAAGCGGACCGGGACAGGGGATCCGAGCAGTACTTC.